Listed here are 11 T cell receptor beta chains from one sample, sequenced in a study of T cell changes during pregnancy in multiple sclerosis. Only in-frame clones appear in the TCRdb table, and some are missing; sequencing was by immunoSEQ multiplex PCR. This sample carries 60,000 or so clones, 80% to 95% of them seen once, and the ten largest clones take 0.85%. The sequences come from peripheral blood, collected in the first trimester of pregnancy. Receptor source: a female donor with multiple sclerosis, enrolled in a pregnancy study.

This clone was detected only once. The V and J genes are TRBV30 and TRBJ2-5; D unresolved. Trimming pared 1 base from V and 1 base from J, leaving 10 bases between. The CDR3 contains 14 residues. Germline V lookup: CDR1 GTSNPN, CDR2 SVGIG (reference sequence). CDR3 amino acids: CAWSDPGTQETQYF. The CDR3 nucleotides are TGTGCCTGGAGTGATCCAGGAACCCAAGAGACCCAGTACTTC.

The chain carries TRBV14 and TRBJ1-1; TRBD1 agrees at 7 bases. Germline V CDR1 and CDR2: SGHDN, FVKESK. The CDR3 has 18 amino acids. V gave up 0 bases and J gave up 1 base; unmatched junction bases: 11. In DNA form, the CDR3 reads TGTGCCAGCAGCCAAGATGAAAGACTACAGGGGTGGAACACTGAAGCTTTCTTT. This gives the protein CASSQDERLQGWNTEAFF.

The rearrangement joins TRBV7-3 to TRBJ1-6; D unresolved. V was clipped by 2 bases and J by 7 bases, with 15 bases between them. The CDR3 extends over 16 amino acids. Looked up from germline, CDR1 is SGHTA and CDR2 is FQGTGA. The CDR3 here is CASSLVGRHQNSPLHF. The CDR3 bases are TGTGCCAGCAGCTTAGTCGGCCGACACCAGAATTCACCCCTCCACTTT.

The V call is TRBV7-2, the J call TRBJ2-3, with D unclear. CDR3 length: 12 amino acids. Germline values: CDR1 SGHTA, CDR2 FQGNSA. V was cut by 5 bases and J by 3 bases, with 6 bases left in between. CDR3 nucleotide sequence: TGTGCCAGCAGCCCGACAACAGATACGCAGTATTTT. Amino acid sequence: CASSPTTDTQYF.

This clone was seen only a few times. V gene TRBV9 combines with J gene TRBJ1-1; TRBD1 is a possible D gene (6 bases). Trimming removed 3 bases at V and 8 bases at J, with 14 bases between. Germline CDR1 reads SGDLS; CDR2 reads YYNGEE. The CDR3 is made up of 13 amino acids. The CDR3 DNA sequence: TGTGCCAGCAGCGCCATGTATCAGGGGGAAGCTTTCTTT. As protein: CASSAMYQGEAFF. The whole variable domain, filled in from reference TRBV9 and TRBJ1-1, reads DSGVTQTPKHLITATGQRVTLRCSPRSGDLSVYWYQQSLDQGLQFLIQYYNGEERAKGNILERFSAQQFPDLHSELNLSSLELGDSALYFCASSAMYQGEAFFGQGTRLTVV.

CDR3 bases: TGTGCCAGCAGCTTACCGGGACAGAGTAATTCACCCCTCCACTTT. Translation gives CASSLPGQSNSPLHF. This chain links TRBV7-9 with TRBJ1-6; TRBD1 aligns across 7 bases. The germline V gene encodes CDR1 SEHNR and CDR2 FQNEAQ (reference sequence). CDR3 length: 15 residues. V lost 2 bases and J lost 6; bases outside the gene matches: 4.

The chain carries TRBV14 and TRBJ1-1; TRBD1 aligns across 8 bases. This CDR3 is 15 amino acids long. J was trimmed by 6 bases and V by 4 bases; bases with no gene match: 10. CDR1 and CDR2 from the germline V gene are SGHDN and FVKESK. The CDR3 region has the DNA TGTGCCAGCAGCCTGAGACAGGGGCGGGATGCTGAAGCTTTCTTT. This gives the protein CASSLRQGRDAEAFF.

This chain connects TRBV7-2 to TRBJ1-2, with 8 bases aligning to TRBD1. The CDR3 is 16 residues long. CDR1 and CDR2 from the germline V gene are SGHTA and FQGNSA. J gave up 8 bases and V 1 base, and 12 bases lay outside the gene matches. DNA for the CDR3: TGTGCCAGCAGCTTAGATTGGAGAGGACAGGGAGGAGGCTACACCTTC. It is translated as CASSLDWRGQGGGYTF.

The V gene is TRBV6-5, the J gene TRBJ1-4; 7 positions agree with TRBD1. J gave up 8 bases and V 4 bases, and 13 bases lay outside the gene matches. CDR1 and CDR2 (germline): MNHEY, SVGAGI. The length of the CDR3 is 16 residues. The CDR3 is CASSLTGNPPGEKLFF. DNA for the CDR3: TGTGCCAGCAGTTTGACAGGGAACCCCCCTGGGGAAAAACTGTTTTTT.

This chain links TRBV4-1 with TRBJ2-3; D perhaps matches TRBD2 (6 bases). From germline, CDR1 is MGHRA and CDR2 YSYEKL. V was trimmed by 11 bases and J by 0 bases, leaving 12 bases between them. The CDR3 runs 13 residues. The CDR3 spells CAHERASTDTQYF. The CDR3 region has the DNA TGCGCCCATGAGCGGGCTAGCACAGATACGCAGTATTTT.

Here the CDR3 DNA reads TGTGCCAGCAGCGGGACAGCCAATAATTCACCCCTCCACTTT. Its translation: CASSGTANNSPLHF. This sequence joins TRBV11-2 and TRBJ1-6, with TRBD1 matching 7 bases. V was pared by 5 bases and J by 5 bases, with 3 bases of the junction left unmatched. The CDR3 runs to 14 residues. The germline CDR1 and CDR2 sequences are SGHAT and FQNNGV.